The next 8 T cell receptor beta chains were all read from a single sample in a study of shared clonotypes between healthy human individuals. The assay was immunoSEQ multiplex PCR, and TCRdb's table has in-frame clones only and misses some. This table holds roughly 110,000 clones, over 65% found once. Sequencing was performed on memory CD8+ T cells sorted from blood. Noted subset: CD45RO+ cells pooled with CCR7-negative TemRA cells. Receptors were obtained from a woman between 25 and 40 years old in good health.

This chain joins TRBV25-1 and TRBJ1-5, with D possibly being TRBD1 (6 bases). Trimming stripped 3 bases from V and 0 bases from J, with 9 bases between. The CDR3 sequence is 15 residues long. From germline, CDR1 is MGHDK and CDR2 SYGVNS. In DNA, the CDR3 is TGTGCCAGCAGTGACCAGGGACATAGCAATCAGCCCCAGCATTTT. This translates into CASSDQGHSNQPQHF.

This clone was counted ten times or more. In DNA form, the CDR3 reads TGCGCCAGCAGTTTACTAGCGGGTCTTAATGAGCAGTTCTTC. This translates into CASSLLAGLNEQFF. The gene calls are TRBV10-2 and TRBJ2-1; 9 bases are a match to TRBD2. The CDR3 is 14 residues long. Germline V gene data show CDR1 as WSHSY and CDR2 as SAAADI. Losses at the gene ends were 5 bases for V and 7 bases for J; bases not matched to a gene: 6.

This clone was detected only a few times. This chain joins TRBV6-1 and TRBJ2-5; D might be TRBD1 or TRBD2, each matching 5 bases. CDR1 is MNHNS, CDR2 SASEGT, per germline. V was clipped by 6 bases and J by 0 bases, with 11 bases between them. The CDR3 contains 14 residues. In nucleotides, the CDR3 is TGTGCCAGCAGCACCGGGACGCACCAAGAGACCCAGTACTTC. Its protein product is CASSTGTHQETQYF.

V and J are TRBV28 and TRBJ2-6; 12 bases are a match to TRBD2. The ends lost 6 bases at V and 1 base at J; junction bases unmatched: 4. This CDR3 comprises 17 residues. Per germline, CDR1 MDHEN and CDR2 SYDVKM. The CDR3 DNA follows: TGTGCCAGCAGCTTCGGACTAGCGGGATCTGGGGCCAACGTCCTGACTTTC. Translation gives CASSFGLAGSGANVLTF.

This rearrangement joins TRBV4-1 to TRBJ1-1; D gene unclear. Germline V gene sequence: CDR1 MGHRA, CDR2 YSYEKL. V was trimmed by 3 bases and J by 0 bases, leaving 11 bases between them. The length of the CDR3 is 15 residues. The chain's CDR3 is CASSHLLYMNTEAFF. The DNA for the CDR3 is TGCGCCAGCAGCCACCTACTTTACATGAACACTGAAGCTTTCTTT.

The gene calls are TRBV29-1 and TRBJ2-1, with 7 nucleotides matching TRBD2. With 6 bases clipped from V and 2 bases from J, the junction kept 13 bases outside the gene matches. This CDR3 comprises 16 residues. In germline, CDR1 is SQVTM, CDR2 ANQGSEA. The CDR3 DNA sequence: TGCAGCGTGCCCCCCCGGGACTATCGTCCCTACAATGAGCAGTTCTTC. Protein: CSVPPRDYRPYNEQFF.

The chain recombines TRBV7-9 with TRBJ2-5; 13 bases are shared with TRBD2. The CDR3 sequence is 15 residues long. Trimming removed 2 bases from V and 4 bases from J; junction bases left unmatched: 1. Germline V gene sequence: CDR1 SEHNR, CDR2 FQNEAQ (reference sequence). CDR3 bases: TGTGCCAGCAGCTTAACTAGCGGGAGGGCAGAGACCCAGTACTTC. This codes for CASSLTSGRAETQYF.

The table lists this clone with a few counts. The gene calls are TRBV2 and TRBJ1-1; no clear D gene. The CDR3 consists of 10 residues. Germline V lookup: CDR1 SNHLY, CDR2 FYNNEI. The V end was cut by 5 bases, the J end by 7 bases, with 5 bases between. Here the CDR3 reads CASSSGEAFF. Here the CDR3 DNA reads TGTGCCAGCAGTTCAGGTGAAGCTTTCTTT.